This T cell receptor beta chain emerged from a study of blood T cells in healthy people across ages (dated by TCRdb to 2014 to 2015). As for the study more broadly: In model experiments, template switching captured about one uniquely barcoded TCR beta cDNA molecule for every two T cells. Using deep sequencing normalized with unique cDNA molecular identifiers, the study measured how TCR beta repertoire diversity changes with age. Four age groups were formed from the donors: young (average roughly 15 years), middle-aged (approximately 40), aged (62) and long-lived (roughly 81). To avoid experimental bias, donors of different ages were spread randomly across the sequencing lanes. Using the same blood draw, the study looked at two additional independent replicas of 1 million unique cDNA reads for two donors, one aged 18 to 30 and the other aged 80 or older.

On this clonotype: Its cognate antigen has yet to be identified. No much larger clonotype is one base removed from it; base qualities were not supplied.

The germline V gene (reference sequence) sets CDR1 to DFQATT and CDR2 to SNEGSKA. The CDR3, from cysteine to phenylalanine, totals 12 residues. Only the CDR3 DNA is retained, 36 bases long and in frame from the first base. The V end gives up 7 bases and the J end 3 bases, leaving 3 bases in the junction not matched to a gene. Beyond this particular receptor, the publication reports: Total diversity estimates from one million sequenced T cells were considered lower bounds and underestimates. Donor CMV infection status was unknown, potentially confounding age-related changes in expanded clonotypes. The long-lived group showed more naive CD4+ T cells, fewer expanded clones and increased TCR diversity than the aged group, suggesting age selection. A strong correlation was found between observed TCR beta diversity and the percentage of naive T cells measured by flow cytometry. Since profiling was done on bulk unsorted PBMCs, naive and antigen-experienced compartments could not be conclusively compared. As age increased, observed TCR beta diversity per million T cells dropped in a roughly linear way, and a significant reduction was already evident by age roughly 36.

Library construction relied on 5' RACE. The reads were generated on an Illumina HiSeq 2500. A second PCR of roughly 6 to 11 cycles was performed with a sample-barcoded 5' primer and a J-beta primer mix. Each TCR beta cDNA molecule received a unique molecular identifier from a template-switch 5' adaptor carrying 12 random nucleotides. Each sample yielded at least 3 million CDR3-containing paired-end reads. All of the RNA was converted into first-strand cDNA using the Mint cDNA synthesis kit, with a TRBC-specific oligonucleotide serving as the primer. All cDNA was treated with uracil-DNA glycosylase and then went through a first 18-cycle PCR with the universal primers M1SS and BC2_uni_R. The paper's processing steps were these. Each sample was normalized by randomly selecting 1 million high-quality reads, each carrying a distinct molecular identifier. Instead of being binned into consensus sequences, reads with shared molecular identifiers were discarded. MiTCR, run with a Q25 quality threshold and the strictest error-elimination algorithm, handled CDR3 identification, clonotype clustering and error correction. Lower-bound total TCR beta diversity was estimated with a nonparametric unseen species model using Euler transformation. TCRdb ran its own pipeline on the public reads, namely fastp trimming at Q25 and MiXCR clone calling, and kept in-frame beta chains. Rows matching on CDR3 protein sequence are summarized as one entry with the most common DNA and genes. The V and J calls shown here were made by TCRdb, not taken from the authors' results. This sample gives around 280,000 distinct CDR3 sequences in total; 25% to 30% of them show up just once. Of the sample, 29% falls within the top ten clones.

Donors were 39 systemically healthy Caucasian individuals from Russia aged roughly 6 to 100 years. Each donor gave about 10 milliliters of peripheral blood, drawn into EDTA-treated Vacutainer tubes. Ficoll-Paque density-gradient centrifugation was used to isolate PBMCs, with at least 6 million per sample. Total RNA, at least 5.5 micrograms per sample, was extracted from PBMCs with Trizol reagent. For every donor, flow cytometry on a PBMC aliquot measured the percentage of naive CD45RAhigh/CD27high T cells. This clonotype was sampled from a woman aged 70-85 years in good health. Sequencing input: blood. The rearrangement joined TRBV20-1 to TRBJ1-2, with TRBD1 identical over 9 junction bases. For the CDR3, the sequence is CSVRQGDYGYTF. The nucleotides are TGCAGTGTCAGACAGGGGGACTATGGCTACACCTTC.